The table lists the clone carrying this T cell receptor (beta chain) with many counts. The record originates from a study of T cells in Graves' hyperthyroidism and ophthalmopathy. The investigators amplified TCR beta CDR3 regions from RNA transcripts. First-round RT-PCR of the TCR CDR3 relied on the HTBI primer set. TCRdb reanalysed the multiplex PCR reads using MiXCR and keeps one entry per CDR3 protein. The data contain 300,000 to 400,000 distinct CDR3 sequences, roughly 18% of them singletons. Based on clinical symptoms, serum thyroxine and TRAb, thyroid ultrasound and orbital computed tomography, diagnoses were reached. V was shortened by 1 base and J by 6 bases, with 9 bases between the two germline ends. Germline assignment: CDR1 SGHRS and CDR2 YFSETQ. The CDR3 has 13 amino acids.

The TCR sequence derives from a woman aged 50 to 65 with Graves' hyperthyroidism. Sequencing was performed on blood. The rearrangement links TRBV5-1 to TRBJ2-3; D gene ambiguous. CDR3 residues: CASSLPPGDTQYF. The DNA for the CDR3 is TGCGCCAGCAGCTTGCCCCCGGGCGATACGCAGTATTTT.